This entry concerns a single T cell receptor beta chain. Its antigen is not known. This CDR3 contains 11 residues. Between the trimmed V and J ends, which lost 3 bases and 7 bases, there was a span of 9 bases. Germline CDR1 and CDR2: DFQATT and SNEGSKA (reference sequence). TCRdb reprocessed the reads via MiXCR and lists one record per CDR3 protein. The sample yields roughly 500,000 distinct CDR3 sequences, roughly 42% seen once. The data were obtained in a study of T cell repertoires in cytomegalovirus infection. Study overall: Peptides in the study included HLA-C-restricted and HLA-B-restricted CMV epitopes. Through public TCR beta signatures, both CMV infection and matching HLA type were indicated.

General study results and limits: Ex vivo, HLA-C-restricted CMV-specific TCR beta clonotypes prevailed over the rest of the response.

The specimen comprised cultured PBMCs, sampled from culture after CMV antigen stimulation. The clonotype originates from a human donor in good health (CMV status not recorded). Some clones in this sample may be carry-over from other donors' samples. The chain couples TRBV20-1 to TRBJ1-2, with unresolved D. CDR3: CSARPAAGYTF. CDR3 sequence (DNA): TGCAGTGCTAGGCCCGCCGCTGGCTACACCTTC.